The TCR beta chain described here comes from a study of cytomegalovirus exposure and HLA in healthy donors. Trimming took 6 bases from V and 3 from J; bases not matched to a gene: 4. This CDR3 is built from 13 residues. CDR1 and CDR2 from the germline V gene are SGHDT and YYEEEE. Study outcomes and limitations: When presence/absence was analysed, sequencing depth was taken to be roughly uniform across donors. The authors later linked a missense DCLRE1C variant to TCR beta V- and J-gene trimming. A later analysis reported that several of the most significant clusters appeared to be linked to common viral pathogens, among them Epstein-Barr virus.

Comments on this clone: The target antigen is unknown.

In the PCR, 60 Vbeta and 13 Jbeta primers were used. This table comes from immunoSEQ multiplex PCR, and its TCRdb copy is limited to in-frame clones, with some not included. This sample contains some 34,000 clones. J is TRBJ2-7 and V is TRBV5-6; 9 bases fit TRBD1. The sequence derives from a woman aged 40-49 years in good health and CMV-seropositive. Sequencing was performed on PBMCs. CDR3 sequence: CASIGQGNYEQYF. DNA of the CDR3: TGTGCCAGCATCGGACAGGGGAACTACGAGCAGTACTTC.